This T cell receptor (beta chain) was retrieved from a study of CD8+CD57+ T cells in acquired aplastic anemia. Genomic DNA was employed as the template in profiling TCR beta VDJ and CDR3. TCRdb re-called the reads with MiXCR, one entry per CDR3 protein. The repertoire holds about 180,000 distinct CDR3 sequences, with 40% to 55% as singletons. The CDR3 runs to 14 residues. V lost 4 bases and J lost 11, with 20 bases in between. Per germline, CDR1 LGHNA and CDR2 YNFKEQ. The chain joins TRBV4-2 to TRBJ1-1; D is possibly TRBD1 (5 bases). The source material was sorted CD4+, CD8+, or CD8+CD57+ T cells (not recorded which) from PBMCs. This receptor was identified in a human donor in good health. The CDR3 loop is CASSPPSLTGDAFF. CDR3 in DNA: TGTGCCAGCAGCCCCCCCTCCCTTACAGGAGATGCTTTCTTT.